Each of the 31 T cell receptor beta chains below was sequenced from the same sample in a study of blood T cell repertoires in COVID-19. Method: immunoSEQ multiplex PCR; TCRdb's copy keeps in-frame clones and lacks some. There are roughly 340,000 clones in the sample; around 90% occur only once, and 3% lies in the top ten. Sequenced sample: peripheral blood. The receptors stem from a woman aged 30 to 39 with COVID-19, enrolled during active disease.

This chain joins TRBV4-1 and TRBJ2-3; 9 bases align to TRBD2. The CDR3 has 17 residues. Germline values: CDR1 MGHRA, CDR2 YSYEKL. V lost 0 bases and J lost 3; bases outside the gene matches: 7. CDR3 region: CASSQDWAGGPTDTQYF. CDR3 in DNA: TGCGCCAGCAGCCAAGATTGGGCGGGGGGGCCAACAGATACGCAGTATTTT.

The chain carries TRBV19 and TRBJ1-5; 7 bases fit TRBD1. CDR3 length: 14 residues. The germline gives CDR1 LNHDA, CDR2 SQIVND (reference sequence). The ends lost 4 bases at V and 1 base at J; junction bases unmatched: 1. Written as DNA, the CDR3 is TGTGCCAGTAGTAAGGGGGCCAGCAATCAGCCCCAGCATTTT. Amino acid sequence: CASSKGASNQPQHF. The full variable domain, in which reference TRBV19 and TRBJ1-5 provide the parts outside the CDR3, is DGGITQSPKYLFRKEGQNVTLSCEQNLNHDAMYWYRQDPGQGLRLIYYSQIVNDFQKGDIAEGYSVSREKKESFPLTVTSAQKNPTAFYLCASSKGASNQPQHFGDGTRLSIL.

This chain connects TRBV7-2 to TRBJ1-2; weak D call: TRBD1 (5 bases). CDR1 and CDR2 from the germline V gene are SGHTA and FQGNSA. Between the trimmed V and J ends, which lost 3 bases and 4 bases, there was a span of 12 bases. This CDR3 spans 14 amino acids. The CDR3 spells CASSLGGDSYGYTF. CDR3 nucleotide sequence: TGTGCCAGCAGCTTGGGGGGGGATAGCTATGGCTACACCTTC. The full variable domain, completed using reference TRBV7-2 and TRBJ1-2, is GAGVSQSPSNKVTEKGKDVELRCDPISGHTALYWYRQSLGQGLEFLIYFQGNSAPDKSGLPSDRFSAERTGGSVSTLTIQRTQQEDSAVYLCASSLGGDSYGYTFGSGTRLTVV.

This sequence joins TRBV14 and TRBJ2-7; 11 nucleotides agree with TRBD2. The CDR3 runs 15 residues. V lost 1 base and J lost 3; bases outside the gene matches: 2. Germline V gene lookup returns CDR1 SGHDN and CDR2 FVKESK. The CDR3 DNA sequence: TGTGCCAGCAGCCAAGGACTAGCGGGGTTCTACGAGCAGTACTTC. It translates to CASSQGLAGFYEQYF.

The chain links TRBV6-5 to TRBJ2-7, with 7 positions matching TRBD1. This CDR3 comprises 14 residues. J was trimmed by 3 bases and V by 7 bases; bases with no gene match: 9. Germline V gene data show CDR1 as MNHEY and CDR2 as SVGAGI. The CDR3 is CASNGQGEIYEQYF. In DNA form, the CDR3 reads TGTGCCAGCAATGGGCAGGGGGAAATCTACGAGCAGTACTTC.

A word on this clone: Other DNA sequences in the same sample also yield this CDR3. The J gene is TRBJ2-3, the V gene TRBV12-3 or TRBV12-4; D unclear. Trimming took 2 bases from V and 3 from J, leaving 6 bases between them. This CDR3 spans 13 amino acids. DNA for the CDR3: TGTGCCAGCAGTTTACGAGGAACAGATACGCAGTATTTT. Protein product: CASSLRGTDTQYF.

The J gene is TRBJ1-1, the V gene TRBV10-1, with D hard to call. This CDR3 comprises 14 residues. Germline CDR1 WNHNN, CDR2 SYGVQD (reference sequence). V dropped 3 bases and J dropped 2 bases, with 10 bases sitting between them. The DNA for the CDR3 is TGCGCCAGCAGTGAAAATGCGGTTAACACTGAAGCTTTCTTT. Protein sequence: CASSENAVNTEAFF.

The chain combines TRBV7-9 with TRBJ1-2; 9 bases match TRBD1. The V gene end was trimmed by 4 bases and the J gene end by 4 bases; junction bases not matched to a gene: 4. The CDR3 runs 14 residues. Germline lookup yields CDR1 SEHNR and CDR2 FQNEAQ (reference sequence). The CDR3 loop reads CASSSGTGSYGYTF. The CDR3 nucleotides are TGTGCCAGCAGCTCCGGGACAGGGTCCTATGGCTACACCTTC.

J is TRBJ2-2 and V is TRBV30; D is unresolved. The CDR3 has 15 residues. V was clipped by 7 bases and J by 3 bases, with 18 bases between them. Germline-derived CDR1 and CDR2 are GTSNPN and SVGIG (reference sequence). The DNA of the CDR3 is TGTGCCTACCCATGGAAGCGACTCTACACCGGGGAGCTGTTTTTT. Translated, it gives CAYPWKRLYTGELFF.

J is TRBJ2-1 and V is TRBV5-1, with 8 bases that match TRBD1. J lost 2 bases, V lost 6 bases, and 10 bases had no gene match. Germline CDR1 is SGHRS and CDR2 is YFSETQ. The CDR3 is 16 residues long. CDR3 nucleotides: TGCGCCAGCACCCCAACTACAGGGGGAACCTACAATGAGCAGTTCTTC. Its translation: CASTPTTGGTYNEQFF.

The genes are TRBV5-4 and TRBJ2-7, with TRBD1 identical over 9 bases. The length of the CDR3 is 16 residues. The V gene end was trimmed by 4 bases and the J gene end by 2 bases; junction bases not matched to a gene: 10. Germline CDR1 SGHNT, CDR2 YYREEE (reference sequence). The CDR3 reads CASSMSPGQGAYEQYF. DNA for the CDR3: TGTGCCAGCAGCATGAGCCCGGGACAGGGTGCCTACGAGCAGTACTTC. The complete variable domain, with remaining parts taken from reference TRBV5-4 and TRBJ2-7, reads ETGVTQSPTHLIKTRGQQVTLRCSSQSGHNTVSWYQQALGQGPQFIFQYYREEENGRGNFPPRFSGLQFPNYSSELNVNALELDDSALYLCASSMSPGQGAYEQYFGPGTRLTVT.

Comments on this clone: This specimen includes other DNA sequences encoding the same CDR3. Here the CDR3 reads CSARQAYGYTF. CDR3 nucleotides: TGCAGTGCTAGGCAGGCCTATGGCTACACCTTC. The rearrangement joins TRBV20-1 to TRBJ1-2; D call uncertain. Trimming removed 3 bases from V and 4 bases from J, with 6 bases in between. Germline values: CDR1 DFQATT, CDR2 SNEGSKA (reference sequence). The CDR3 consists of 11 residues.

The J gene is TRBJ1-4, the V gene TRBV6-6, with D possibly matching TRBD1 (5 bases). The ends were cut back, 5 bases at V and 8 bases at J, with 21 bases in the middle. Germline CDR1 and CDR2: MNHNY and SVGAGI (reference sequence). The CDR3 runs to 16 residues. The CDR3 DNA reads as TGTGCCAGCAGTCTAGGGGTAATGAACAGCTTGGAAAAACTGTTTTTT. Amino acids: CASSLGVMNSLEKLFF.

This clone showed up just a few times. The chain links TRBV2 to TRBJ1-1; unclear D gene. Trimming shortened V by 6 bases and J by 10 bases, and 21 bases separated the two germline ends. The germline gives CDR1 SNHLY, CDR2 FYNNEI. The CDR3 extends over 14 amino acids. CDR3 sequence (DNA): TGTGCCAGCAGGGGAGACACAGTCTTACAAGGAGCTTTCTTT. Amino acid sequence: CASRGDTVLQGAFF.

This chain connects TRBV20-1 to TRBJ2-5; 8 bases match TRBD2. Trimming took 3 bases from V and 5 from J; bases not matched to a gene: 8. The CDR3 contains 14 residues. Germline loops: CDR1 DFQATT, CDR2 SNEGSKA (reference sequence). The CDR3 is CSASRLAGGETQYF. Here the CDR3 DNA reads TGCAGTGCTAGTCGTTTGGCGGGAGGCGAGACCCAGTACTTC.

The chain is built from TRBV11-3 and TRBJ2-1; D ambiguous. Germline CDR1 is SGHNT and CDR2 is YENEEA. This CDR3 contains 12 residues. With 1 base removed from V and 5 bases from J, the gap between germline ends came to 3 bases. CDR3 loop: CASSLADNEQFF. The CDR3 DNA is TGTGCCAGCAGCTTAGCTGACAATGAGCAGTTCTTC.

This CDR3 reads CASSLDAGALSGELFF. The CDR3 nucleotides are TGCGCCAGCAGCTTGGATGCAGGGGCGCTGTCCGGGGAGCTGTTTTTT. V usage is TRBV5-1 and J usage is TRBJ2-2, with D possibly being TRBD1 (6 bases). The germline V and J ends were trimmed by 0 bases and 6 bases, with 15 bases remaining between them. The CDR3 runs 16 residues. Germline lookup yields CDR1 SGHRS and CDR2 YFSETQ.

The chain uses TRBV7-6 and TRBJ2-1; 11 bases are shared with TRBD2. There are 15 residues in the CDR3. V dropped 5 bases and J dropped 5; count of bases not matched to a gene: 5. Germline values: CDR1 SGHVS, CDR2 FNYEAQ. The CDR3 region has the DNA TGTGCCAGCAGCGTCCTAGCGGGGGGCCACAATGAGCAGTTCTTC. Translation gives CASSVLAGGHNEQFF.

The chain uses TRBV6-5 and TRBJ1-2; tentative D call: TRBD1 (6 bases). CDR1 MNHEY and CDR2 SVGAGI come from the germline V gene. V gave up 8 bases and J gave up 4 bases, with 11 bases separating them. The CDR3 loop spans 12 amino acids. The CDR3 DNA sequence: TGTGCCAGCCCCCTACAGGGCTATGGCTACACCTTC. Amino acids: CASPLQGYGYTF.

This chain uses TRBV28 with TRBJ2-7; TRBD2 agrees at 10 bases. Germline CDR1 reads MDHEN; CDR2 reads SYDVKM. The V and J ends lost 6 bases and 1 base, in that order; junction bases with no gene match: 12. This CDR3 spans 17 amino acids. The CDR3 DNA follows: TGTGCCAGCAGCGGGACTAGCGCCCCCCCCATTTCCTACGAGCAGTACTTC. The encoded protein is CASSGTSAPPISYEQYF.

CDR3: CASSQTGQEGSGNTIYF. CDR3 sequence (DNA): TGTGCCAGCAGCCAAACGGGACAGGAAGGCTCTGGAAACACCATATATTTT. The chain combines TRBV3-1 (or the pseudogene TRBV3-2) with TRBJ1-3; 8 bases match TRBD1. In germline, CDR1 is LGHDT, CDR2 YNNKEL (reference sequence). The trim removed 2 bases at V and 0 bases at J, leaving 6 bases unmatched. The CDR3 is made up of 17 amino acids.

This clone was detected once. The V and J genes are TRBV11-3 and TRBJ2-5; 7 bases agree with TRBD2. The CDR3 totals 15 residues. V shed 4 bases, J shed 5 bases, and the junction held 10 bases outside the gene matches. Germline V lookup: CDR1 SGHNT, CDR2 YENEEA. CDR3 in amino acids: CASSSRARGVETQYF. In DNA, the CDR3 is TGTGCCAGCAGCTCTAGGGCCCGGGGGGTGGAGACCCAGTACTTC.

This sequence joins TRBV15 and TRBJ2-5; 7 bases map to TRBD1. Trimming removed 4 bases from V and 2 bases from J; junction bases left unmatched: 7. Germline values: CDR1 LNHNV, CDR2 YYDKDF (reference sequence). The CDR3 is 15 residues long. CDR3: CATSNHLRGQETQYF. CDR3 coding DNA: TGTGCCACCAGCAACCACCTCAGGGGGCAAGAGACCCAGTACTTC.

This chain links TRBV15 with TRBJ2-7; D gene ambiguous. The V gene lost 5 bases and the J gene lost 5 bases, with 10 bases spanning the gap. This CDR3 region has 12 residues. Germline V gene data show CDR1 as LNHNV and CDR2 as YYDKDF (reference sequence). This CDR3 is CATSPDLHEQYF. DNA for the CDR3: TGTGCCACCAGCCCCGACTTACACGAGCAGTACTTC.

CDR3 amino acids: CASSLGLRSGWADTQYF. DNA for the CDR3: TGTGCCAGCAGCTTAGGGTTGAGAAGCGGTTGGGCAGATACGCAGTATTTT. The chain is built from TRBV7-6 and TRBJ2-3; the D gene is possibly TRBD2 (5 bases). Trimming removed 1 base from V and 4 bases from J, with 18 bases in between. In germline, CDR1 is SGHVS, CDR2 FNYEAQ. This CDR3 is 17 amino acids long.

The chain recombines TRBV3-1 (or the pseudogene TRBV3-2) with TRBJ2-4; D is perhaps TRBD2 (5 bases). Trimming left V 0 bases short and J 0 bases short, with 6 bases between. This CDR3 spans 15 amino acids. Germline CDR1 LGHDT, CDR2 YNNKEL (reference sequence). CDR3 in amino acids: CASSQDGLAKNIQYF. In nucleotides, the CDR3 is TGTGCCAGCAGCCAAGACGGACTAGCCAAAAACATTCAGTACTTC.

The gene calls are TRBV15 and TRBJ2-1, with D perhaps matching TRBD1 (7 bases). The V end lost 3 bases, the J end lost 1 base, and 10 bases lay between the germline ends. From germline, CDR1 is LNHNV and CDR2 YYDKDF (reference sequence). The CDR3 spans 15 residues. The CDR3 bases are TGTGCCACCAGCAGGGAGGGGGCGTCCTACAATGAGCAGTTCTTC. This sequence encodes CATSREGASYNEQFF.

The J gene is TRBJ2-2, the V gene TRBV27; TRBD2 is a possible D gene (6 bases). V was clipped by 3 bases and J by 3 bases, with 23 bases between them. CDR1 MNHEY and CDR2 SMNVEV come from the germline V gene (reference sequence). This CDR3 has 19 residues. This chain's CDR3 is CASSFAKGRRVPHTGELFF. CDR3 coding DNA: TGTGCCAGCAGTTTTGCCAAGGGAAGGAGGGTTCCCCACACCGGGGAGCTGTTTTTT.

The rearrangement joins TRBV27 to TRBJ1-2, with D perhaps TRBD1 (5 bases). This CDR3 region has 14 residues. CDR1 is MNHEY, CDR2 SMNVEV, per germline (reference sequence). Trimming cost V 3 bases and J 8 bases, with 16 bases left between them. DNA of the CDR3: TGTGCCAGCAGTTTGGCGGGACCCCCGTCGGGCTACACCTTC. This codes for CASSLAGPPSGYTF.

The rearrangement uses TRBV25-1 and TRBJ1-5; 12 bases align to TRBD1. Trimming cost V 6 bases and J 0 bases; bases outside gene matches: 9. CDR3 length: 18 residues. Per the germline V gene, CDR1 is MGHDK and CDR2 is SYGVNS. The CDR3 protein is CASRKNGTGGHSNQPQHF. The CDR3 bases are TGTGCCAGCAGGAAAAACGGGACAGGGGGCCATAGCAATCAGCCCCAGCATTTT.

The genes are TRBV5-5 and TRBJ1-3, with D perhaps TRBD1 (5 bases). V shed 3 bases and J shed 8 bases, with 18 bases lying between them. Germline CDR1 is SGHKS and CDR2 is YYEKEE (reference sequence). The CDR3 covers 15 residues. This chain's CDR3 is CASSSLTPGLDTIYF. For the CDR3, the DNA is TGTGCCAGCAGCTCACTGACCCCAGGGTTGGACACCATATATTTT.